This is a list of T cell receptor beta chains from one sample in a study of PD-1 blockade in classical Hodgkin lymphoma. Sequenced by immunoSEQ multiplex PCR; TCRdb stores in-frame clones only, minus some. The sample has just over 60,000 clones; approximately 90% are singletons. The source was peripheral blood mononuclear cells (PBMCs), collected at baseline. These receptors were collected from a human donor with classical Hodgkin lymphoma. Each CDR3 is given with its conserved first and last residue. D genes are given only for firm matches. Clone size is shown for a subset of rows, as once, few, many or a class of expanded clone.

d_gene,abundance,v_gene,len,j_gene,CDR3aa,CDR3nt
TRBD2,.,TRBV28,16,TRBJ2-3,CASSFTSGGWGDTQYF,TGTGCCAGCAGTTTCACGAGCGGGGGGTGGGGAGATACGCAGTATTTT
.,.,TRBV30,17,TRBJ1-6,CAWSPGVGSSYNSPLHF,TGTGCCTGGAGCCCAGGGGTGGGGAGCTCCTATAATTCACCCCTCCACTTT
TRBD2,.,TRBV7-2,16,TRBJ2-3,CASSFGGGAGTDTQYF,TGTGCCAGCAGCTTTGGCGGGGGGGCGGGCACAGATACGCAGTATTTT
.,.,TRBV11-3,16,TRBJ1-2,CASSPWVDLANYGYTF,TGTGCCAGCAGCCCATGGGTGGACTTAGCTAACTATGGCTACACCTTC
.,.,TRBV7-9,13,TRBJ2-2,CASSPWGPGELFF,TGTGCCAGCAGCCCCTGGGGCCCCGGGGAGCTGTTTTTT
TRBD1,few,TRBV2,13,TRBJ2-7,CASTRDSSYEQYF,TGTGCCAGCACTAGGGACAGCTCCTACGAGCAGTACTTC
.,.,TRBV7-2,15,TRBJ1-4,CASSLDGGLGEKLFF,TGTGCCAGCAGCTTAGACGGGGGGCTCGGGGAAAAACTGTTTTTT
.,.,TRBV2,14,TRBJ1-5,CASGTGLSNQPQHF,TGTGCCAGCGGTACAGGGTTGAGCAATCAGCCCCAGCATTTT
.,.,TRBV7-6,17,TRBJ1-4,CASSSAGWTSTNEKLFF,TGTGCCAGCAGCTCGGCGGGTTGGACTTCAACTAATGAAAAACTGTTTTTT
.,.,TRBV6-5,16,TRBJ1-1,CASSYPAGSPNTEAFF,TGTGCCAGCAGTTATCCGGCAGGGTCCCCGAACACTGAAGCTTTCTTT
.,once,TRBV4-2,16,TRBJ2-5,CASSQVWADSTSAQYF,TGTGCCAGCAGCCAAGTTTGGGCCGACAGCACTTCGGCCCAGTACTTC
.,.,TRBV28,14,TRBJ1-4,CASSREATNEKLFF,TGTGCCAGCAGCCGAGAAGCAACTAATGAAAAACTGTTTTTT
TRBD2,.,TRBV4-3,20,TRBJ2-3,CASSHWTSGGGRLRADTQYF,TGCGCCAGCAGCCACTGGACTAGCGGGGGGGGCAGGCTGAGGGCAGATACGCAGTATTTT
TRBD1,.,TRBV4-3,14,TRBJ1-1,CASSQQTGDTEAFF,TGCGCCAGCAGCCAACAGACAGGGGACACTGAAGCTTTCTTT
.,.,TRBV9,13,TRBJ2-7,CASSVGGDYEQYF,TGTGCCAGCAGCGTAGGTGGGGACTACGAGCAGTACTTC
.,.,TRBV6-5,13,TRBJ2-7,CASSYSGTDEQYF,TGTGCCAGCAGTTACTCGGGCACGGACGAGCAGTACTTC
.,once,TRBV5-6,15,TRBJ1-4,CASSLLTGTHEKLFF,TGTGCCAGCAGCTTACTAACCGGGACTCATGAAAAACTGTTTTTT